Below are 25 T cell receptor beta chains sequenced from a single sample in a study of T cell repertoires in cytomegalovirus infection. TCRdb called the reads again in MiXCR, with one record for every CDR3 protein. This sample has hundreds of thousands of distinct CDR3 sequences, with around 9.5% found just once. Sequenced input: PBMCs. The source is a human donor in good health (CMV status not recorded). Some clones in this sample may be carry-over from other donors' samples.

The V and J genes are TRBV24-1 and TRBJ1-2; D perhaps matches TRBD1 (5 bases). V lost 2 bases, J lost 8 bases, and 14 bases lay in between. The CDR3 totals 14 residues. Germline CDR1 is KGHDR and CDR2 is SFDVKD. CDR3 DNA: TGTGCCACCAGTGATTCAATCAGGGAGAAAGGCTACACCTTC. Residues: CATSDSIREKGYTF.

The V gene is TRBV7-2, the J gene TRBJ1-2; 10 bases are a match to TRBD1. Unmatched junction bases numbered 9, after V lost 5 bases and J lost 6 bases. The germline gives CDR1 SGHTA, CDR2 FQGNSA. The CDR3 length is 15 residues. For the CDR3, the DNA is TGTGCCAGCAGCGCTAGGGACAGGGGAAGGGATGGCTACACCTTC. This encodes CASSARDRGRDGYTF.

The V gene is TRBV12-3 or TRBV12-4, the J gene TRBJ1-2; D is ambiguous. This CDR3 is built from 14 residues. The V and J ends lost 8 bases and 4 bases respectively, with 17 bases between them. The CDR3 bases are TGTGCCAGCCTACGGGCCGGAGGGAGCTATGGCTACACCTTC. Its translation: CASLRAGGSYGYTF.

V and J are TRBV12-3 or TRBV12-4 and TRBJ2-4; 9 bases map to TRBD1. This CDR3 has 20 residues. The V segment lost 3 bases and the J segment 4 bases; nucleotides outside the gene matches: 19. The CDR3 sequence: CASSFLGQGILLAEKNIQYF. The CDR3, as DNA: TGTGCCAGCAGTTTCCTCGGACAGGGGATCCTCCTCGCGGAAAAAAACATTCAGTACTTC.

This clonotype was observed at least ten times. The chain combines TRBV7-2 with TRBJ2-5; 10 nucleotides match TRBD2. The CDR3 covers 17 residues. With V trimmed by 5 bases and J by 5 bases, 14 bases remained unmatched. Germline loops: CDR1 SGHTA, CDR2 FQGNSA. The CDR3 loop is CASSLPGAGGPMETQYF. The CDR3 DNA follows: TGTGCCAGCAGCCTCCCTGGAGCGGGGGGGCCGATGGAGACCCAGTACTTC.

This clonotype came up many times. The chain links TRBV7-2 to TRBJ2-7; D unclear. The CDR3 is 13 residues long. Germline V CDR1 and CDR2: SGHTA, FQGNSA. V dropped 5 bases and J dropped 1 base, with 9 bases sitting between them. CDR3 protein: CASSLVNSYEQYF. The DNA for the CDR3 is TGTGCCAGCAGCCTAGTCAATTCCTACGAGCAGTACTTC.

This clonotype was detected ten times or more. The chain uses TRBV7-6 and TRBJ2-1; TRBD1 aligns across 10 bases. The ends lost 3 bases at V and 3 bases at J; junction bases unmatched: 5. Germline V gene lookup returns CDR1 SGHVS and CDR2 FNYEAQ. This CDR3 is built from 16 residues. CDR3 loop: CASSFGQGVDYNEQFF. The DNA of the CDR3 is TGTGCCAGCAGCTTCGGACAGGGGGTAGACTACAATGAGCAGTTCTTC.

V usage is TRBV28 and J usage is TRBJ2-6; D ambiguous. This CDR3 is 13 amino acids long. Deletions cut 5 bases from V and 2 bases from J, with 4 bases between. Germline-derived CDR1 and CDR2 are MDHEN and SYDVKM. In nucleotides, the CDR3 is TGTGCCAGCAGTGACACTGGGGCCAACGTCCTGACTTTC. Translated, it gives CASSDTGANVLTF.

This clonotype was seen at least ten times. The chain combines TRBV7-2 with TRBJ2-2; D is possibly TRBD2 (5 bases). Looked up from germline, CDR1 is SGHTA and CDR2 is FQGNSA. V shed 2 bases and J shed 5 bases, with 18 bases lying between them. This CDR3 contains 17 residues. The CDR3 loop is CASSLRAIGRGTGELFF. CDR3 nucleotides: TGTGCCAGCAGCTTAAGGGCAATCGGTCGCGGGACCGGGGAGCTGTTTTTT.

This clonotype has a count of ten or more. J is TRBJ1-3 and V is TRBV7-2, with unresolved D. Trimming shortened V by 6 bases and J by 0 bases, and 9 bases separated the two germline ends. CDR1 SGHTA and CDR2 FQGNSA come from the germline V gene. This CDR3 is 14 amino acids long. CDR3 protein: CASSYWGSGNTIYF. DNA for the CDR3: TGTGCCAGCAGTTACTGGGGCTCTGGAAACACCATATATTTT.

This clonotype was seen repeatedly, ten times or more. V usage is TRBV7-2 and J usage is TRBJ1-2; D gene uncertain. V was cut by 3 bases and J by 6 bases, with 11 bases left in between. CDR3 length: 13 residues. Germline CDR1 and CDR2: SGHTA and FQGNSA. CDR3 amino acids: CASSFPNTNGYTF. The CDR3 bases are TGTGCCAGCAGCTTCCCCAACACAAATGGCTACACCTTC. Complete variable domain (other parts from reference TRBV7-2 and TRBJ1-2): GAGVSQSPSNKVTEKGKDVELRCDPISGHTALYWYRQSLGQGLEFLIYFQGNSAPDKSGLPSDRFSAERTGGSVSTLTIQRTQQEDSAVYLCASSFPNTNGYTFGSGTRLTVV.

The rearrangement links TRBV7-9 to TRBJ1-1; 7 bases line up with TRBD1. Per the germline V gene, CDR1 is SEHNR and CDR2 is FQNEAQ (reference sequence). CDR3 length: 12 amino acids. J lost 11 bases, V lost 4 bases, and 7 bases had no gene match. Written as DNA, the CDR3 is TGTGCCAGCAGCTATGGTACAGGGGAGGCTTTCTTT. Its translation: CASSYGTGEAFF.

CDR3 in amino acids: CAWSRSGYEQYF. The CDR3 DNA follows: TGTGCCTGGAGCAGGTCTGGGTACGAGCAGTACTTC. This chain joins TRBV30 and TRBJ2-7; D unresolved. With 3 bases removed from V and 4 bases from J, the gap between germline ends came to 10 bases. Germline V gives CDR1 GTSNPN, CDR2 SVGIG (reference sequence). CDR3 size: 12 residues.

This clonotype was detected only a few times. V usage is TRBV7-2 and J usage is TRBJ2-3; 12 nucleotides match TRBD1. Germline CDR1 reads SGHTA; CDR2 reads FQGNSA. There are 15 residues in the CDR3. Trimming removed 5 bases from V and 4 bases from J; junction bases left unmatched: 4. The CDR3 DNA reads as TGTGCCAGCAGCGGGGACAGGGGGCGTTCAGATACGCAGTATTTT. It codes for CASSGDRGRSDTQYF.

The CDR3 DNA reads TGTGCCAGCAGCTTAGCGGCCACGAGGGGGCGGTCACCCCTCCACTTT. Amino acids: CASSLAATRGRSPLHF. V is TRBV7-2 and J is TRBJ1-6; TRBD1 aligns across 7 bases. Germline values: CDR1 SGHTA, CDR2 FQGNSA. The V and J ends lost 0 bases and 10 bases, in that order; junction bases with no gene match: 9. The CDR3 runs 16 residues.

This clonotype was detected only a few times. The V gene is TRBV7-9, the J gene TRBJ1-6; TRBD1 matches 10 bases. V was pared by 4 bases and J by 6 bases, with 3 bases of the junction left unmatched. Germline V lookup: CDR1 SEHNR, CDR2 FQNEAQ (reference sequence). CDR3 length: 15 amino acids. The CDR3 here is CASSSTGGPNSPLHF. DNA for the CDR3: TGTGCCAGCAGCTCGACAGGGGGCCCTAATTCACCCCTCCACTTT.

At least ten counts were recorded for this clonotype. CDR3 DNA sequence: TGTGCCAGCAGCCTTACTAGCGCCGTCTACGAGCAGTACTTC. Protein sequence: CASSLTSAVYEQYF. The chain combines TRBV28 with TRBJ2-7, with 7 bases lining up with TRBD2. Germline values: CDR1 MDHEN, CDR2 SYDVKM. The CDR3 consists of 14 residues. The trim removed 6 bases at V and 3 bases at J, leaving 8 bases unmatched.

The table lists this clonotype with many counts. V gene TRBV7-9 combines with J gene TRBJ2-1; weak D call: TRBD1 (5 bases). This CDR3 comprises 13 residues. Germline-derived CDR1 and CDR2 are SEHNR and FQNEAQ (reference sequence). The V end lost 5 bases, the J end lost 8 bases, and 13 bases lay between the germline ends. CDR3 protein: CASSPGPRDEQFF. The CDR3 DNA follows: TGTGCCAGCAGCCCGGGCCCCAGGGATGAGCAGTTCTTC.

The chain combines TRBV10-2 with TRBJ2-1; D perhaps matches TRBD2 (5 bases). Germline V gene lookup returns CDR1 WSHSY and CDR2 SAAADI. The CDR3 totals 16 residues. Trimming cost V 6 bases and J 1 base, with 16 bases left between them. CDR3 residues: CASSPEALVSYNEQFF. CDR3 sequence (DNA): TGCGCCAGCAGCCCGGAGGCCCTGGTGTCCTACAATGAGCAGTTCTTC.

This clonotype was observed many times. The chain couples TRBV7-2 to TRBJ2-3; D ambiguous. Trimming cost V 8 bases and J 4 bases, with 10 bases left between them. Germline CDR1 is SGHTA and CDR2 is FQGNSA. The CDR3 is 12 amino acids. The CDR3 DNA reads TGTGCCAGCGGCCTGCGTCCAGATACGCAGTATTTT. Amino acids: CASGLRPDTQYF.

This chain connects TRBV6-6 to TRBJ2-3; D unresolved. V lost 6 bases, J lost 5 bases, and 15 bases lay in between. Germline lookup yields CDR1 MNHNY and CDR2 SVGAGI (reference sequence). The CDR3 totals 14 residues. The CDR3 region has the DNA TGTGCCAGCAGCCCCCGCAGCTGGGAAGATACGCAGTATTTT. Its translation is CASSPRSWEDTQYF.

This clonotype has ten or more counts. V and J are TRBV7-2 and TRBJ2-7; TRBD2 agrees at 8 bases. This CDR3 has 15 amino acids. The V segment lost 2 bases and the J segment 5 bases; nucleotides outside the gene matches: 8. CDR1 SGHTA and CDR2 FQGNSA come from the germline V gene. In DNA form, the CDR3 reads TGTGCCAGCAGCTTAATAACTAGCGGTGGCAACGAGCAGTACTTC. This gives the protein CASSLITSGGNEQYF.

This clonotype has ten or more counts. The rearrangement uses TRBV7-2 and TRBJ1-3; 7 nucleotides line up with TRBD1. In germline, CDR1 is SGHTA, CDR2 FQGNSA. This CDR3 has 16 residues. The ends lost 5 bases at V and 2 bases at J; junction bases unmatched: 9. CDR3 region: CASSEPDRATGNTIYF. CDR3 DNA sequence: TGTGCCAGCAGCGAACCCGACAGGGCGACTGGAAACACCATATATTTT. The entire variable domain, with the rest obtained from reference TRBV7-2 and TRBJ1-3, is as follows: GAGVSQSPSNKVTEKGKDVELRCDPISGHTALYWYRQSLGQGLEFLIYFQGNSAPDKSGLPSDRFSAERTGGSVSTLTIQRTQQEDSAVYLCASSEPDRATGNTIYFGEGSWLTVV.

This clonotype was recorded at least ten times. This chain joins TRBV12-3 or TRBV12-4 and TRBJ2-1, with 8 bases identical to TRBD2. This CDR3 has 16 amino acids. The junction had 9 bases not matched to a gene; V was cut back by 3 bases and J by 5 bases. The CDR3 region has the DNA TGTGCCAGCAGTTTTCCCCAGCGGGGGCTTCACAATGAGCAGTTCTTC. It specifies CASSFPQRGLHNEQFF.

This clonotype was found a few times. The J gene is TRBJ2-7, the V gene TRBV12-3 or TRBV12-4; 7 bases line up with TRBD2. The ends lost 5 bases at V and 2 bases at J; junction bases unmatched: 6. The CDR3 totals 14 residues. CDR3 amino acids: CASSKGRGAYEQYF. CDR3 DNA sequence: TGTGCCAGCAGTAAAGGACGGGGGGCCTACGAGCAGTACTTC.